The present TCR beta chain was sequenced within a study of blood T cell repertoires in COVID-19. At the level of the study: Sites across the United States, Italy and Spain contributed samples from acute and convalescent COVID-19. PBMCs, B-cell-depleted T cells, or T cells were the source of the cDNA or gDNA that made up the material.

In the authors' workflow: Amplification with reference gene primers provided the estimates of nucleated cell counts. Sequenced by immunoSEQ multiplex PCR; TCRdb stores in-frame clones only, minus some. That table is the source of V, J and clone size, and D and trimming were worked out from the DNA. The table includes roughly 390,000 clones, less than 85% detected once. Germline V CDR1 and CDR2: SGHRS, YFSETQ. CDR3 length: 13 residues. The J segment lost 14 bases and the V segment lost 5 bases, leaving 14 bases of the junction unmatched. Input material: peripheral blood. The sequence derives from a woman aged 18-35 years with acute or convalescent COVID-19. This chain uses TRBV5-1 with TRBJ1-2, with TRBD1 matching over 8 bases. CDR3 amino acids: CASRIIQGAEWTF. The CDR3 DNA sequence: TGCGCCAGCAGAATAATTCAGGGGGCTGAATGGACCTTC.